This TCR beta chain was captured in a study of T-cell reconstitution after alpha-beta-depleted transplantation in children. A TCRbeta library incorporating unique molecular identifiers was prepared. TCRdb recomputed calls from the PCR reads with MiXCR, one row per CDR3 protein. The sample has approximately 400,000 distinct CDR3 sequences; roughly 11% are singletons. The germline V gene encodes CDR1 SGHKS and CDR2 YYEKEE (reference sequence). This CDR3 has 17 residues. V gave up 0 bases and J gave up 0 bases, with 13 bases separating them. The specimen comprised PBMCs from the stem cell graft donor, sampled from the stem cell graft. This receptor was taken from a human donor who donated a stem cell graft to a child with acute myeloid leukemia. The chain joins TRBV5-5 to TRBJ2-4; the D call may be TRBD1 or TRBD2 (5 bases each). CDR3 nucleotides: TGTGCCAGCAGCTTGGGGGACCACGGGACAGCCAAAAACATTCAGTACTTC. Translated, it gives CASSLGDHGTAKNIQYF.